The entry below describes one TCR beta chain. Its specificity is not known. This specimen belongs to a study of shared clonotypes between healthy human individuals. Data came from immunoSEQ multiplex PCR; TCRdb stores just in-frame clones and leaves some out. The data show some 1,100,000 clones, about four fifths seen once. The V and J ends lost 4 bases and 5 bases respectively, with 8 bases between them. The CDR3 sequence is 12 residues long. CDR1 is SGHNT, CDR2 YENEEA, per germline. Study-wide points: Relative to their counterparts shared across all four donors, non-shared clonotypes exhibited diminished generation probabilities. The study drew on few donors, limiting represented genetic and exposure-history diversity. Among donors, sharing of clonotypes was expected to be affected by sequencing depth.

The study drew its donors from healthy HIV-negative adults without recent acute infections or vaccinations. Sequencing was carried out using memory CD4+ T cells from PBMCs. Subset of the sample: CD45RA-negative fraction. This chain uses TRBV11-3 with TRBJ1-2, with D possibly matching TRBD1 (5 bases). The sequence came from a young man in good health. Some clones in this sample may be carry-over from other donors' samples. The CDR3 coding sequence is TGTGCCAGCAGCTCCCAGGGTTATGGCTACACCTTC. Protein product: CASSSQGYGYTF.